The entry below gives a single TCR beta chain sequence along with its context. What it binds is not known. This sample was included in a study of identical twins. Study outcomes and limitations: Rather than following the same donors, the conclusions depended on cross-sectional statistical analysis. Fewer insertions marked abundant cord blood beta clonotypes; young adult naive trended weakly, memory not at all.

Template switching added a universal primer site; cDNA carried unique molecular identifiers. In TCRdb, the 5' RACE reads were re-called with MiXCR into one record per CDR3 protein. The sample has around 1.7 million distinct CDR3 sequences; around 33% are singletons. Material for sequencing was cord blood. This TCR derives from a newborn girl in good health.

CDR3 sequence (DNA): TGCGCCAGCAGCTACAGGGGGCACCCCTCCTACGAGCAGTACTTC. This gives the protein CASSYRGHPSYEQYF. This chain links TRBV5-1 with TRBJ2-7; 9 bases fit TRBD1. V lost 3 bases and J lost 0; bases outside the gene matches: 4. The CDR3 runs 15 residues. The germline CDR1 and CDR2 sequences are SGHRS and YFSETQ.